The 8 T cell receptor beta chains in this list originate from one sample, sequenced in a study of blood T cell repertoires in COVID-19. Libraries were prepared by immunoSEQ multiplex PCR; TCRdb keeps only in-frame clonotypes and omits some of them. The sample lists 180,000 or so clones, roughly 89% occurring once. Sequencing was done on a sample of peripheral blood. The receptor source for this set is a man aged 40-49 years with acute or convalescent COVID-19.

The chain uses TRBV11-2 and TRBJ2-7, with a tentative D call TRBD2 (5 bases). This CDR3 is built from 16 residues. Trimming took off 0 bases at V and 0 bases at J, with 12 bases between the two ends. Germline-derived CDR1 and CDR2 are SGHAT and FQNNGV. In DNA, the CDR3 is TGTGCCAGCAGCTTAGAATACCGGGGTAGCTCCTACGAGCAGTACTTC. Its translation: CASSLEYRGSSYEQYF.

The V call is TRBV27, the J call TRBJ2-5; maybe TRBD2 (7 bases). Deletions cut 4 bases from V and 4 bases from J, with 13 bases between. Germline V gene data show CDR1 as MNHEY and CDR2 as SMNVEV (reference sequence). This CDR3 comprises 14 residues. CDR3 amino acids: CASSYRGAGETQYF. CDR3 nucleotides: TGTGCCAGCAGTTATCGGGGGGCAGGAGAGACCCAGTACTTC.

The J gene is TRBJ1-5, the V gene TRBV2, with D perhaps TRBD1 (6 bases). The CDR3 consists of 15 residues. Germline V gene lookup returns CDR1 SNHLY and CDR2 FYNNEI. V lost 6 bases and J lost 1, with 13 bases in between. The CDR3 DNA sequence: TGTGCCAGCAGGGTAACAGGGATGAGCAATCAGCCCCAGCATTTT. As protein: CASRVTGMSNQPQHF.

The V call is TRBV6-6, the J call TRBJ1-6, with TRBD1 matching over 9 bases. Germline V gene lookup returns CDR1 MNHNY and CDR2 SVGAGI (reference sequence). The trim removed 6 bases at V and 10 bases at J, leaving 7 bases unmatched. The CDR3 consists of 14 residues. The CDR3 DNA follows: TGTGCCAGCAGGTTGACAGGGGGAGGGTCACCCCTCCACTTT. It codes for CASRLTGGGSPLHF.

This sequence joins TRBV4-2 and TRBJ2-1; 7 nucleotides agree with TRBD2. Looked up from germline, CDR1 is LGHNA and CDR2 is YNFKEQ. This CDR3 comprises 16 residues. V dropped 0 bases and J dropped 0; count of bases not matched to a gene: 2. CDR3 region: CASSQEPSGSYNEQFF. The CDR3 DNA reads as TGTGCCAGCAGCCAAGAACCTAGCGGCTCCTACAATGAGCAGTTCTTC.

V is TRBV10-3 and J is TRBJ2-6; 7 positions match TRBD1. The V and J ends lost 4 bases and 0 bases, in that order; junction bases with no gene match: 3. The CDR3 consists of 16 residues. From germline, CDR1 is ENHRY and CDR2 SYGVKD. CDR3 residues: CAISAQGHSGANVLTF. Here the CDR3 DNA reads TGTGCCATCAGTGCACAGGGGCACTCTGGGGCCAACGTCCTGACTTTC.

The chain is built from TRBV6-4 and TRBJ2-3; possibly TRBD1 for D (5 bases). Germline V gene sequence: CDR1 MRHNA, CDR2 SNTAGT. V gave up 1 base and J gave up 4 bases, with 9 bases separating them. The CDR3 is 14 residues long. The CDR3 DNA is TGTGCCAGCAGTGACTTCCCAGGGTCAGATACGCAGTATTTT. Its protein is CASSDFPGSDTQYF.

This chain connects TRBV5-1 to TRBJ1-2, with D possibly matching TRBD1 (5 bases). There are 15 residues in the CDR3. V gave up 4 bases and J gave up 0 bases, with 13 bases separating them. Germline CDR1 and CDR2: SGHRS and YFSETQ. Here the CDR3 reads CASSDSGIANYGYTF. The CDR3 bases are TGCGCCAGCAGCGACTCAGGGATTGCTAACTATGGCTACACCTTC.